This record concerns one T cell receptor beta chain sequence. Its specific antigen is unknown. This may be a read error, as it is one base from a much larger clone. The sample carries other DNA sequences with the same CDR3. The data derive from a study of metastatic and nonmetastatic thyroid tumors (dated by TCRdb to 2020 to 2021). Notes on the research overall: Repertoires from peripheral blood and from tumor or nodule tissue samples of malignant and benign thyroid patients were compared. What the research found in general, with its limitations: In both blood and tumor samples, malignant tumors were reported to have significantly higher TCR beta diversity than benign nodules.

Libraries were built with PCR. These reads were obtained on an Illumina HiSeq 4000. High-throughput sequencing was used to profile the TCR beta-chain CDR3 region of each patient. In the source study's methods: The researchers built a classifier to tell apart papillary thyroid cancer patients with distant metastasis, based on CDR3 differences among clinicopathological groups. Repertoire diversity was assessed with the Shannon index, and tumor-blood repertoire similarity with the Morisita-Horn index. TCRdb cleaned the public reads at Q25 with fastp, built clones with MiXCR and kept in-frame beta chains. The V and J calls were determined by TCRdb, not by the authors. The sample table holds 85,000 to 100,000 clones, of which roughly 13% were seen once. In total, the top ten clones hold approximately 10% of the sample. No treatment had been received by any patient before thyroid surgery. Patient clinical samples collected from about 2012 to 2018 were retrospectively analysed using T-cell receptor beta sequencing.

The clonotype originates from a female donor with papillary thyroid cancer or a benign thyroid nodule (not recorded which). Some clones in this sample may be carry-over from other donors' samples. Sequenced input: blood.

The nucleotide sequence is TGCAGTTGTAGGCGACACACAGATACACAGTATTTT. Its product reads: CSCRRHTDTQYF. The receptor chain draws on TRBV20-1 and TRBJ2-3, with no reliable assignment of the D segment. The CDR3 has 12 amino acids, counting the end cysteine and phenylalanine. The CDR3 DNA has 36 bases and is translated from base 1. CDR1 DFQATT and CDR2 SNEGSKA are derived from the germline V gene (reference sequence).